Following are 9 T cell receptor beta chains from one sample sequenced in a study of blood T cell repertoires in COVID-19. Method: immunoSEQ multiplex PCR; TCRdb's copy keeps in-frame clones and lacks some. The sample consists of around 130,000 clones, 84% of them appearing once. Sequenced sample: peripheral blood. The receptors were sampled from a human donor in a cohort sampled during active COVID-19.

The rearrangement joins TRBV9 to TRBJ1-6; TRBD1 is a possible D gene (5 bases). The CDR3 length is 15 residues. The germline CDR1 and CDR2 sequences are SGDLS and YYNGEE. V dropped 0 bases and J dropped 7 bases, with 11 bases sitting between them. The DNA for the CDR3 is TGTGCCAGCAGCGTAGGTCAGGGTACGAATTCACCCCTCCACTTT. It yields the protein CASSVGQGTNSPLHF.

The rearrangement uses TRBV18 and TRBJ1-2; 8 positions agree with TRBD1. The germline CDR1 and CDR2 sequences are KGHSH and LQKENI. V was pared by 0 bases and J by 7 bases, with 10 bases of the junction left unmatched. The CDR3 length is 16 residues. CDR3 DNA: TGTGCCAGCTCACCACCGTCCCAGGGGACAGGAGGTGGCTACACCTTC. Translated: CASSPPSQGTGGGYTF.

This chain uses TRBV6-5 with TRBJ1-4; D ambiguous. Trimming stripped 6 bases from V and 4 bases from J, with 15 bases between. CDR1 MNHEY and CDR2 SVGAGI come from the germline V gene. CDR3 size: 15 residues. Here the CDR3 DNA reads TGTGCCAGCAGAGCACCGGGTCCCGATAATGAAAAACTGTTTTTT. Translated, it gives CASRAPGPDNEKLFF.

This chain uses TRBV10-1 with TRBJ1-2, with D hard to call. The CDR3 length is 12 residues. V dropped 3 bases and J dropped 8 bases, with 10 bases sitting between them. In germline, CDR1 is WNHNN, CDR2 SYGVQD (reference sequence). Written as DNA, the CDR3 is TGCGCCAGCAGTGACGGGTTCGTCGGCTACACCTTC. This encodes CASSDGFVGYTF.

The chain recombines TRBV2 with TRBJ1-5, with unresolved D. This CDR3 is 14 amino acids long. V dropped 6 bases and J dropped 9 bases, with 18 bases sitting between them. Germline CDR1 reads SNHLY; CDR2 reads FYNNEI. For the CDR3, the DNA is TGTGCCAGCAGGAGCGACGGTGTGAGTGGGCCCCAGCATTTT. It specifies CASRSDGVSGPQHF. Together with reference TRBV2 and TRBJ1-5, the CDR3 gives the full variable domain: EPEVTQTPSHQVTQMGQEVILRCVPISNHLYFYWYRQILGQKVEFLVSFYNNEISEKSEIFDDQFSVERPDGSNFTLKIRSTKLEDSAMYFCASRSDGVSGPQHFGDGTRLSIL.

V is TRBV27 and J is TRBJ2-7, with 11 bases that match TRBD2. The CDR3 extends over 14 amino acids. Germline V CDR1 and CDR2: MNHEY, SMNVEV (reference sequence). V trimming: 5 bases; J trimming: 2 bases; junction bases outside the gene matches: 2. The CDR3 loop is CASSGTSGTYEQYF. The CDR3 DNA reads as TGTGCCAGCAGTGGGACTAGCGGAACCTACGAGCAGTACTTC.

This clone has only one observation. The J gene is TRBJ2-3, the V gene TRBV7-8; tentative D call: TRBD2 (6 bases). Germline V lookup: CDR1 SGHVS, CDR2 FQNEAQ. Trimming took off 0 bases at V and 0 bases at J, with 10 bases between the two ends. The CDR3 has 16 amino acids. The CDR3, as DNA: TGTGCCAGCAGCTTAGCGCAGGGAGGTAGCACAGATACGCAGTATTTT. As protein: CASSLAQGGSTDTQYF.

This chain links TRBV10-3 with TRBJ2-3, with 7 bases aligning to TRBD2. The CDR3 spans 17 residues. The J segment lost 6 bases and the V segment lost 2 bases, leaving 14 bases of the junction unmatched. Looked up from germline, CDR1 is ENHRY and CDR2 is SYGVKD. CDR3 DNA sequence: TGTGCCATCAGTGAGACCTTGGGCGGGGGTGTCGGGGATACGCAGTATTTT. Translating gives CAISETLGGGVGDTQYF.

The chain carries TRBV28 and TRBJ1-5; D not certain. The germline V gene encodes CDR1 MDHEN and CDR2 SYDVKM. V dropped 3 bases and J dropped 7 bases, with 16 bases sitting between them. The CDR3 totals 15 residues. CDR3 in amino acids: CASSFDRAGGQPQHF. The DNA of the CDR3 is TGTGCCAGCAGTTTCGATAGGGCGGGTGGGCAGCCCCAGCATTTT.